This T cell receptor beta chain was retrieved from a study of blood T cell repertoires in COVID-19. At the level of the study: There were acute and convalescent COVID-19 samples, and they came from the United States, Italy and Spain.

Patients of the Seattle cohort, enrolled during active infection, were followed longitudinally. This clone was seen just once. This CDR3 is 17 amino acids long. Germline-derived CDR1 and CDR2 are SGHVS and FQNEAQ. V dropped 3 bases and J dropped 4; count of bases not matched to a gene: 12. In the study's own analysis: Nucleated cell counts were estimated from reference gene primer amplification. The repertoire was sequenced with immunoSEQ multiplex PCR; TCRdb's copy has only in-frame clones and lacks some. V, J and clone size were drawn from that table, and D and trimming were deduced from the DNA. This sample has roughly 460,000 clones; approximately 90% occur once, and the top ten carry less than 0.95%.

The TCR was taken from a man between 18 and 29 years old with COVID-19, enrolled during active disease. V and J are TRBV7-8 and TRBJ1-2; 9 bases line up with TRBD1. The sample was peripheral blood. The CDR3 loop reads CASSLAPPGQGSYGYTF. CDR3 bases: TGTGCCAGCAGCTTGGCCCCCCCGGGACAGGGCAGCTATGGCTACACCTTC.